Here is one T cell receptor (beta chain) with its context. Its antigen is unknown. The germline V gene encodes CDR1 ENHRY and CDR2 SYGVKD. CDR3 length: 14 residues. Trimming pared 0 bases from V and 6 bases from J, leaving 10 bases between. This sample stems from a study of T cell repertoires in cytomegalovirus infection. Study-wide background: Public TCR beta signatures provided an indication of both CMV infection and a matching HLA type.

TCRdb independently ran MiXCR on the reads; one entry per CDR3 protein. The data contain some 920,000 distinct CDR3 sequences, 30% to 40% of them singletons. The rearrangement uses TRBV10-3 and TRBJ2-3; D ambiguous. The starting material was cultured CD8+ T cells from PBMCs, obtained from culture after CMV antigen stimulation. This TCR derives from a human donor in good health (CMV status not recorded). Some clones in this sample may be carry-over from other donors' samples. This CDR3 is CAISESGSADTQYF. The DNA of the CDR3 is TGTGCCATCAGTGAGTCGGGTTCGGCTGATACGCAGTATTTT.